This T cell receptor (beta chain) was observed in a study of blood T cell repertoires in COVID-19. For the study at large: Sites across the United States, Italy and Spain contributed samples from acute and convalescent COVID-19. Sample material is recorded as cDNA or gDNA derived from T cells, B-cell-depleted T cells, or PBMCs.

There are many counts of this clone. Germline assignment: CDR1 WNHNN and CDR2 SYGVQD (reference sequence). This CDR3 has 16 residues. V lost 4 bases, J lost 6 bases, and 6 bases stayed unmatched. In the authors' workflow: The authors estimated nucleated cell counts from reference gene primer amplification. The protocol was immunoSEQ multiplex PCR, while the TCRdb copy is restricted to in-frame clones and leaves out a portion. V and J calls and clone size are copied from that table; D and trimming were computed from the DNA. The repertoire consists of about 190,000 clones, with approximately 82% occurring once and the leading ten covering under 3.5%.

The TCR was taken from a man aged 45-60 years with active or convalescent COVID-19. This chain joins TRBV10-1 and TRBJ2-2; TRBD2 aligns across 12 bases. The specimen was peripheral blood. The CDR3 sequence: CASSGKGLAGSGELFF. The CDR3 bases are TGCGCCAGCAGTGGTAAAGGACTAGCGGGATCCGGGGAGCTGTTTTTT.